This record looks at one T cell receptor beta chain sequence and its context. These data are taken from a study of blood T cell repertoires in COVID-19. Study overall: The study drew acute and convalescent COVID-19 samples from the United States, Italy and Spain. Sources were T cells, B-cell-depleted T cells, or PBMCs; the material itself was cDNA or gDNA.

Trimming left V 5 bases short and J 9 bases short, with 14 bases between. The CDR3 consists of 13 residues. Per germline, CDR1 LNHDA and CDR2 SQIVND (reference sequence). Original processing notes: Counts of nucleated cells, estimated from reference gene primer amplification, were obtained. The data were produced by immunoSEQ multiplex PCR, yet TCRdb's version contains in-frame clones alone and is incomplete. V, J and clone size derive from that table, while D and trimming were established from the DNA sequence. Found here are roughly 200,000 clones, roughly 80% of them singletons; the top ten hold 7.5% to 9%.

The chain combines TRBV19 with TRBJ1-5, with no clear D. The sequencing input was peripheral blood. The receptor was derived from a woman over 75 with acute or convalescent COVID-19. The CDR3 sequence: CASSATVLLPQHF. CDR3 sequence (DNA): TGTGCCAGTAGTGCCACAGTCCTGTTGCCCCAGCATTTT.